The T cell receptor (beta chain) described here comes from a study of CD8+ T cells in alopecia areata. Described treatment: oral pan-JAK inhibitor, 5-10 mg twice daily. Extracted from the samples, RNA was reverse transcribed into cDNA to serve as the sequencing template. Repertoires were generated with immunoSEQ multiplex PCR, while TCRdb's copy carries only in-frame clones and drops some. The sample includes about 190,000 clones, 60% seen only once; the top ten take less than 0.8%. This clone was picked up a small number of times. CDR1 MNHNS and CDR2 SASEGT come from the germline V gene. The V and J ends lost 5 bases and 3 bases respectively, with 14 bases between them. This CDR3 comprises 15 residues.

V gene TRBV6-1 combines with J gene TRBJ2-1; the D gene is possibly TRBD2 (5 bases). This TCR came from a human donor with alopecia areata. The sample consisted of CD4+ T cells sorted from blood, taken at week 4, from a patient treated with tofacitinib. The CDR3 bases are TGTGCCAGCAGTTCGGACTCGAGGAGCTACAATGAGCAGTTCTTC. It codes for CASSSDSRSYNEQFF.